This T cell receptor beta chain was found in a study of cytomegalovirus exposure and HLA in healthy donors. Overall study findings and caveats: Rarity marked most TCR sequences, yet some public TCRs occurred in many donors.

Here immunoSEQ multiplex PCR was the method, and the copy in TCRdb shows in-frame clones only, minus some. The table shows 55,000 to 65,000 clones, with approximately 92% occurring only once. A word on this clone: Its specificity is not known.

Germline V CDR1 and CDR2: LNHDA, SQIVND (reference sequence). This CDR3 contains 13 residues. Trimming left V 5 bases short and J 6 bases short, with 13 bases between. The sequenced sample was PBMCs. The rearrangement uses TRBV19 and TRBJ1-2; D unclear. This TCR came from a man aged 18 to 30 in good health and CMV-seronegative. The CDR3 nucleotides read TGTGCCAGTAGTGTGACGGGAGACGATGGCTACACCTTC. It encodes CASSVTGDDGYTF.